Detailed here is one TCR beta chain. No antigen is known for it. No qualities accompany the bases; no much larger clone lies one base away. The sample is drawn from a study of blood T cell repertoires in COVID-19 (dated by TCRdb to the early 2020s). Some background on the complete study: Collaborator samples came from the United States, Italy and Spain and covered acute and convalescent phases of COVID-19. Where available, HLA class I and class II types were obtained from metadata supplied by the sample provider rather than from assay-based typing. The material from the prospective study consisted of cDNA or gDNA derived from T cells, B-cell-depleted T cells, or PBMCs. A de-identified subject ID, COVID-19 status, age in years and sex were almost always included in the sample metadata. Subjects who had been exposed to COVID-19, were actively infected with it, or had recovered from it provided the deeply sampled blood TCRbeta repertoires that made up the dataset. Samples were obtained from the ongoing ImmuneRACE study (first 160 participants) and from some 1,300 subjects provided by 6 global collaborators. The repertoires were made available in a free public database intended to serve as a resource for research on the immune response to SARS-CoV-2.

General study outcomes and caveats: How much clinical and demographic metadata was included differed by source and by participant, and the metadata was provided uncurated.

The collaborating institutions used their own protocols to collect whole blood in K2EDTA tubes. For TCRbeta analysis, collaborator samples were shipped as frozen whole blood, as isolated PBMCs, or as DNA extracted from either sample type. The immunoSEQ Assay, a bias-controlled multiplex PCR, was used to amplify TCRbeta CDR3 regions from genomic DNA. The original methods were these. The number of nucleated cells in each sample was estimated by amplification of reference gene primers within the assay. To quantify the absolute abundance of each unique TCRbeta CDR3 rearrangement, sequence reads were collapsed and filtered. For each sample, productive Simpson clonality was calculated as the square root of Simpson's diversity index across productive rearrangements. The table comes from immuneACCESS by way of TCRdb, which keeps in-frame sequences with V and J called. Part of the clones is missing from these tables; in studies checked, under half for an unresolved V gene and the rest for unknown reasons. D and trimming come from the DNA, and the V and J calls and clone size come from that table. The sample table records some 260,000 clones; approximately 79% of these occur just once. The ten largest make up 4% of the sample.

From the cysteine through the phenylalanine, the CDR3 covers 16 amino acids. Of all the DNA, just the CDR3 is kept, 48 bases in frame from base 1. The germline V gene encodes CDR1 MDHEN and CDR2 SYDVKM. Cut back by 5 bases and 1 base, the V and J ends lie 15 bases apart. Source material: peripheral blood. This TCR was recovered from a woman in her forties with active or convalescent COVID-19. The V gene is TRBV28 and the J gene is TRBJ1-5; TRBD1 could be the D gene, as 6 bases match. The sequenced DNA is TGTGCCAGCAGTCCTCAGGGGAACGAAAGCAATCAGCCCCAGCATTTT. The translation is CASSPQGNESNQPQHF.